Listed here is a single TCR beta chain. Its cognate antigen is unknown. The CDR3 length is 15 residues. Germline V gives CDR1 SGHTA, CDR2 FQGNSA. V gave up 5 bases and J gave up 3 bases, with 14 bases separating them. Selected positively for CCR7 and CD45RO-negative, naive CD8 cells excluded terminally differentiated effector memory CD45RA+ cells. Investigators spread the genomic DNA of each subset evenly over several immunoSEQ plates. On sorted subsets, replicate PCRs used roughly 220 ng DNA, or about 30,000 T cell genomes. Sequencing was performed with immunoSEQ multiplex PCR; in TCRdb, only in-frame clones are kept and a portion is missing. The top ten hold less than 2% of the sample, which has approximately 1.9 million clones, 93% seen once. This specimen comes from a study of shared clonotypes between healthy human individuals. At the level of the study: Three CD4 naive, three CD4 memory, two CD8 naive and one CD8 memory plate were used per donor.

Study-wide results and limits: Only a few donors were included, so the genetic and exposure-history diversity represented was limited.

This sequence originates from a man aged 18 to 35 in good health. Some clones in this sample may be carry-over from other donors' samples. Source material: naive CD8+ T cells from PBMCs. The chain recombines TRBV7-2 with TRBJ1-5; weak D call: TRBD1 (6 bases). The CDR3 DNA sequence: TGTGCCAGCAGCCCCCACACAGGGTCCAATCAGCCCCAGCATTTT. Encoded protein: CASSPHTGSNQPQHF.